This T cell receptor (beta chain) was documented in a study of blood T cells in healthy people across ages. Study conclusions and caveats: Lack of knowledge of donor CMV status possibly confounded expanded clonotype changes.

Germline assignment: CDR1 SGHRS and CDR2 YFSETQ. The CDR3 has 16 residues. With 2 bases clipped from V and 4 bases from J, the junction kept 9 bases outside the gene matches. To note about this clonotype: Its antigen is still unknown.

It was with a sample-barcoded 5' primer and a J-beta primer mix that a second PCR of roughly 7 to 12 cycles was run. Each CDR3 protein gets one entry after TCRdb re-called the 5' RACE reads with MiXCR. The data hold some 320,000 distinct CDR3 sequences, with less than 30% observed a single time. Healthy Russian Caucasian donors spanned ages roughly 6 to 100 years. Extraction of total RNA produced a minimum of 6 micrograms from each sample. The sequencing input was blood. The sequence was obtained from a woman aged 65 to 85 in good health. The chain has TRBV5-1 and TRBJ2-1; 7 nucleotides align to TRBD2. CDR3 protein: CASSFTRLASYNEQFF. The CDR3 DNA is TGCGCCAGCAGCTTTACCCGACTAGCCTCGTACAATGAGCAGTTCTTC.